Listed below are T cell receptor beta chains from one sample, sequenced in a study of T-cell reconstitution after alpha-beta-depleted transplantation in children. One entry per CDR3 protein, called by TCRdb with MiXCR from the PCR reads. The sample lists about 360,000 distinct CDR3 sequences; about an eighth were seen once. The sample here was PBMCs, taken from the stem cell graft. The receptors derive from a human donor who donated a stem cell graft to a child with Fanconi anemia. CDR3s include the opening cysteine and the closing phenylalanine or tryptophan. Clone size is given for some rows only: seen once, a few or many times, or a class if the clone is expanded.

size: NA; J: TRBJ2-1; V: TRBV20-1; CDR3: CSVPSGGYEQFF
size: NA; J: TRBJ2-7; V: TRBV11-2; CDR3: CASRRESYEQYF
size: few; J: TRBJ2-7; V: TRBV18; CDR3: CASSPRAGAAYEQYF
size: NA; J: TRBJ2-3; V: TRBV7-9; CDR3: CASSLASGGSADTQYF
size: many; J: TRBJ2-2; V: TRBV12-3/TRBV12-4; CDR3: CASSLIRATGELFF
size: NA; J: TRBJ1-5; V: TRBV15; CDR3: CATSRVRDRFNQPQHF
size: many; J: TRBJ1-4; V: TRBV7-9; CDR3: CASSFGEKLFF
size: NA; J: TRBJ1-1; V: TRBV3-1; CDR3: CASSPWDRGEAFF
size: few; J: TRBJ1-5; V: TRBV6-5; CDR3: CASSTTWGNQPQHF
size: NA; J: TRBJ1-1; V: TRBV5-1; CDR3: CASRTGTQNTEAFF
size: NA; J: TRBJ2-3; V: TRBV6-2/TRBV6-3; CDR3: CASRNSGGAVDTQYF
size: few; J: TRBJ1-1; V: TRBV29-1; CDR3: CSADRDNTEAFF
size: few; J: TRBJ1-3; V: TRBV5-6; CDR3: CASSLAGGQRAGNTIYF
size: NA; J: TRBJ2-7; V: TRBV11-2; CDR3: CASSSQWLPGDEQYF
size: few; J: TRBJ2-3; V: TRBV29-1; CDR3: CSSEGADTQYF
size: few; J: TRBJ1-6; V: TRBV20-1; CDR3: CSARTGVNSPLHF
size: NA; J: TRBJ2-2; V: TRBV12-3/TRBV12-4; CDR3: CASSFGGAVSPGELFF
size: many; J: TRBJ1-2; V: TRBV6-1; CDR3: CASSETGYGYTF
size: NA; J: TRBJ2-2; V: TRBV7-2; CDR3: CASSLAATTGELFF
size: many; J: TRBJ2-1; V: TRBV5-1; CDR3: CASSLAGQRFNEQFF
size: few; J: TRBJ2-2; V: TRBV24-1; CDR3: CATSPSDYRAGELFF
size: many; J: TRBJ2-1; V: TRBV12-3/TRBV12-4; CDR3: CASSYRTSGGLYEQFF
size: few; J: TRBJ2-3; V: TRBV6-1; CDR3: CASSGRLTDTQYF
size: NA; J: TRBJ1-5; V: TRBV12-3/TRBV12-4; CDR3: CASSPQGAQGQPQHF
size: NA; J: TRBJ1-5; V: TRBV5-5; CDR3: CASSLVPTTPAQPQHF
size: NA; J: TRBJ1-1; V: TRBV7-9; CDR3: CASSLDLGVTEAFF
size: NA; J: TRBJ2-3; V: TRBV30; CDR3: CAWSNGRGDTQYF
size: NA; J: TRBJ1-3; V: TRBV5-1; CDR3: CASSGAGAPTGNTIYF
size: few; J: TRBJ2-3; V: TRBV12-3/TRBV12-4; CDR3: CASSLGAIDTQYF
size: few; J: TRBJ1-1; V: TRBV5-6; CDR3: CASSLNRYTEAFF
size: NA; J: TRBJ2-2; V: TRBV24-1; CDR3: CATQQGQGVWKLFF
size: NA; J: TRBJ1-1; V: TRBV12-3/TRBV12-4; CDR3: CASSPTGTGRAFF
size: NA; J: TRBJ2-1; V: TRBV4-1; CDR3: CASSHPPGTSGNNEQFF
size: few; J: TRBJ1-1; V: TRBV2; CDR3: CASKLEEGTEAFF
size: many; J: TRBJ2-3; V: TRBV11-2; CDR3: CASSGRLAGSTDTQYF
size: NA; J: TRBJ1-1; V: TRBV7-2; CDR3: CASSTQAGTEAFF
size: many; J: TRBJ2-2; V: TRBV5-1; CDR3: CASSAGTPNTGELFF
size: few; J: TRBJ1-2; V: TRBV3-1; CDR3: CASSLQALGGYTF
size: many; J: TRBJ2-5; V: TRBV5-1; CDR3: CASSFGRGETQYF
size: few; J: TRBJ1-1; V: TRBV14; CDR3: CASSQDLRGVAFF
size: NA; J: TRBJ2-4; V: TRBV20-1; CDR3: CSARFSLAKNIQYF
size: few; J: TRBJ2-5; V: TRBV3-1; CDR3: CASSQDRVVAGGLQYF
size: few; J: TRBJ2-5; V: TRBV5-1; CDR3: CASSSGRHQETQYF
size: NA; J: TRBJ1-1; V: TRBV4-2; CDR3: CASAKQGENTEAFF
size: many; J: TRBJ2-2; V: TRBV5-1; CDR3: CASSLNPGTGDTGELFF
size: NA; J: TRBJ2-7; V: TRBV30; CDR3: CAWDTGAEQYF
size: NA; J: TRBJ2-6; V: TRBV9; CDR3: CASSEDGISGANVLTF
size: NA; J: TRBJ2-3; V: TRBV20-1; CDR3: CSARDIYTDTQYF
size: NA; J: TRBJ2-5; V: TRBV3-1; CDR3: CATSGSPQWETQYF
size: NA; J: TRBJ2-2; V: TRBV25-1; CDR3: CASSLSGVGNTGELFF
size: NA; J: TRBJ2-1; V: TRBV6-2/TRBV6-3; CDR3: CASSWDGGELYNEQFF
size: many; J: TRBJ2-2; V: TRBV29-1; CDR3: CSVGVAGSGNGELFF
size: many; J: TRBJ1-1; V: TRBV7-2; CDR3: CASSSPDRNTEAFF
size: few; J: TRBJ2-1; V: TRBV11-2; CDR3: CASSLVAGAEDEQFF
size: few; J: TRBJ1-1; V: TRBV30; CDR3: CAWSRGKANTEAFF